The entry below describes one TCR beta chain. This clone has at least ten counts. Its binding antigen is unknown. No per-base quality is available; no much larger clone lies one base away. The cohort comprised 670 or so healthy bone marrow donors. At the time of sampling, all cohort members were nominally healthy, though unrecorded immune exposures were likely present. The donor tested CMV seronegative and was one of the 352 seronegative cohort members. A peripheral blood sample was provided by each donor, and peripheral blood mononuclear cells were used for TCR beta sequencing. Genomic DNA was extracted from the blood cell samples with the Qiagen DNeasy Blood Extraction Kit. The cysteine opens and the phenylalanine closes a CDR3 of 17 amino acids. Left in the record is the CDR3 DNA by itself, 51 bases read in frame from the first base. Germline trimming: 3 bases from V, 2 bases from J; junction bases outside gene matches: 6. From the germline V gene (reference sequence), CDR1 is LNHNV and CDR2 is YYDKDF.

The data originate from a study of cytomegalovirus exposure and HLA in healthy donors (dated by TCRdb to 2016 to 2017). Study-level background: According to an earlier analysis of a few hundred of the donors, some 180 million T cells yielded 117 million unique TCR beta sequences and more than 250 Gb of sequence data. An early release that covered more than 550 HLA-typed donors contained around 300 gigabases of sequencing data and some 87 million unique TCR sequences. Of the roughly 390 genotyped donors, about 80% fell in the genetic ancestry cluster associated with self-reported Caucasian donors. The study aimed to test whether cataloging public T cell receptors could reveal signatures of past pathogen exposure. The study used immunosequencing to profile the T cell repertoires of approximately 690 subjects and linked those repertoires to cytomegalovirus serostatus. A separate validation cohort of about 110 different subjects was used in addition to the roughly 700-subject first cohort. High-throughput TCR immunosequencing, statistical association of individual TCRs with disease status, and machine learning were combined to predict cytomegalovirus infection status. A later analysis re-examined previously published TCR beta repertoires from 600 to 700 donors and added high-resolution HLA genotyping to investigate patterns of TCR occurrence. Rather than using new phenotypic data, the later analysis identified candidate immune exposures from TCR beta sequences and from how often those sequences occurred across donors. To decide whether each TCR beta V gene segment behaved as functional or pseudogenic, an earlier analysis of some 600 of the donors relied on high-throughput TCR beta sequencing. Donor age, sex, ethnicity and CMV serostatus were compiled alongside the repertoire data. A later genetic analysis used genome-wide SNP genotypes for about 55% of the 666 donors, treating that subset as a discovery cohort. Every repertoire in the discovery cohort had been generated on one and the same sequencing platform. HLA typing covered class I and class II loci at four-digit resolution. Typing coverage differed by locus: A, B, C, DRB1 and DQB1 were typed in roughly 629-630 donors, DQA1 in 500 to 550, DPA1 in 600 to 610, and DPB1 in around 440. About five DR-DQ haplotypes were treated as single units for association and clustering because of strong linkage in the cohort. On average, roughly 240,000 unique TCR beta nucleotide sequences were sequenced per donor among a few hundred genotyped donors of the cohort, with about 19% of those sequences being non-productive.

Library preparation used the immunoSEQ multiplex PCR assay. For the multiplex PCR, a mixture combining 60 forward primers for TCR Vbeta segments and 13 reverse primers for TCR Jbeta segments was used. The CDR3 region of rearranged TCR beta genes was amplified from genomic DNA with a multiplex PCR assay. The amplified TCR beta libraries were sequenced on the Illumina HiSeq System as 87-base-pair reads. The original methods were these. A later analysis tallied roughly 76 million unique TCR beta chains across the 610 or so repertoires, and roughly 11 million of those chains were shared by two or more donors. Raw reads were error-corrected and collapsed into unique sequences with a nearest-neighbor algorithm that merged closely related sequences to remove PCR and sequencing errors. CDR3 sequences were aligned to IMGT reference sequences to assign V, D and J gene segments. Each retained sequence needed at least a six-nucleotide match to both a V gene segment and a J gene segment. Rearrangements were classified as productive when the CDR3 lacked stop codons and remained in frame with V and J, and all other rearrangements were classified as non-productive. CDR3 was defined according to IMGT convention as the region running from the second conserved V-encoded cysteine to the conserved J-encoded phenylalanine. In an earlier analysis of around 640 of the donors, sequences lacking an unambiguous match to a single V gene segment were excluded. In an earlier analysis of a few hundred of the donors, V segments were called functional above 56.7% productive rearrangements and were called segregating when the between-donor standard deviation exceeded 5%. A statistical classification framework was built to diagnose cytomegalovirus status from the catalog of TCR beta chain sequences. A later analysis assigned V and J genes by comparing TCR nucleotide sequences with IMGT/GENE-DB human TR gene sequences. A later analysis assigned CDR3 sequences and most-parsimonious VDJ recombination scenarios with the TCRdist pipeline. In a later analysis, every TCR beta chain was defined by the combination of its CDR3 amino acid sequence and its V-gene family, and reads without a unique V-gene family were dropped. To address suspected cross-contamination and a sequencing artifact, a later analysis removed around 590 highly shared, low-generation-probability nucleotide sequences. For each public chain, a later analysis derived a clonal expansion index from normalized ranks of inferred template counts within each repertoire. In a later analysis, generation probabilities were computed with a VDJ recombination model fitted to out-of-frame rearrangements, and the resulting probabilities were checked against IGoR. In a later analysis, hypergeometric tests were used to score TCR-TCR, TCR-HLA and TCR-CMV co-occurrence, with a repertoire-size bias correction applied to TCR pairs. In a later analysis, false discovery rates were estimated by permuting HLA or CMV assignments 20 times. In a later analysis, co-occurring TCRs were grouped with DBSCAN, and TCRdist sequence similarity was added when clustering was performed within HLA-allele-positive subsets. Repertoires with fewer than 30,000 or more than 120,000 public chains were left out of co-occurrence clustering, as were several repertoires with anomalous nucleotide sharing. TCRdb took over this immuneACCESS table, retaining in-frame rearrangements with V and J assigned. Such tables are incomplete; in checked studies, under half of the missing clones stem from an unresolved V gene, and the remainder is unexplained. The D gene and trimming were derived from the DNA, and the V and J assignments and clone size from that table. This sample comprises approximately 110,000 clones, 73% of them detected only once. The ten most abundant clones make up roughly 8% of the sample.

What the research found in general, with its limitations: According to a later analysis, parvovirus B19, influenza, CMV and Epstein-Barr virus appeared linked to several top co-occurrence clusters. A further reported finding was that TCR beta sequences accurately predicted the HLA-A and HLA-B alleles for most subjects in the first cohort. Because some donors lacked HLA typing at each locus, the association tests relied only on the typed subset. Three of the identified cytomegalovirus-associated TCR beta chains were confirmed in vitro to be specific for cytomegalovirus antigens. In a later analysis, the rate of TCR association differed among HLA loci, with DRB1 alleles having the most associated TCRs and HLA-C alleles having the fewest. Most TCR sequences were observed very rarely across donors, whereas some public TCRs were present in many individuals. In this cohort, only TCR beta chains were sequenced, and detectable features were limited by the absence of alpha or paired-chain data. The study listed approximately 150 TCR beta chains as associated with cytomegalovirus. A later genetic analysis reported fewer N-insertions in productive TCRs among donors in an Asian-associated ancestry cluster than the roughly 700-donor mean. The presence/absence analyses assumed that sequencing depth was roughly uniform across donors, and that assumption may not be true. Cytomegalovirus status was reported to be diagnosed by the classifier with high specificity and sensitivity in both the original and validation cohorts. Most CMV-associated TCR beta chains appeared to be HLA-restricted in a later analysis, and the HLA associations seemed to be driven largely by CMV exposure. For the cohort, immune exposure information was limited to CMV serostatus. A cluster of highly shared sequence variants was judged likely to represent a technical artifact of the sequencing pipeline. Seventeen rarely observed V segments, including chromosome 9 orphons, were excluded from the earlier analysis of approximately 600 of the donors because counts were too low. A later genetic analysis associated a missense DCLRE1C variant with V-gene and J-gene trimming of TCR beta chains, and an independent cohort replicated the association. It was suggested by the authors that the approach could potentially be generalized to other disease states and immunological phenotypes. Strong co-occurrence of HLA alleles, especially DR and DQ, made assigning TCR associations to individual alleles difficult. Some IMGT-functional V segments, including TRBV6-2 and TRBV6-3, could not be told apart with the 87-base-pair reads, so those segments were excluded. Broadly in line with IMGT annotations, most TCR beta V segments showed up in productive rearrangements about 87% or about 30% of the time in an earlier analysis of around 550 of the donors. At a false discovery rate of 0.05, a later analysis linked fewer than 20,000 TCR beta sequences to specific HLA alleles. Correlated functional status among segregating V segments might reflect linkage disequilibrium, but an unknown experimental factor could not be ruled out. Compared with equally common non-associated chains, HLA-associated TCR beta chains in a later analysis were more clonally expanded and had lower generation probabilities.

The receptor's source is a middle-aged man in good health and CMV-seronegative. The sequenced material came from PBMCs. The chain is assembled from TRBV15 and TRBJ2-6, with 8 junctional bases fitting TRBD1. For the CDR3, the sequence is CATSREGQGAGANVLTF. The DNA reads TGTGCCACCAGCAGGGAAGGACAGGGCGCTGGGGCCAACGTCCTGACTTTC.